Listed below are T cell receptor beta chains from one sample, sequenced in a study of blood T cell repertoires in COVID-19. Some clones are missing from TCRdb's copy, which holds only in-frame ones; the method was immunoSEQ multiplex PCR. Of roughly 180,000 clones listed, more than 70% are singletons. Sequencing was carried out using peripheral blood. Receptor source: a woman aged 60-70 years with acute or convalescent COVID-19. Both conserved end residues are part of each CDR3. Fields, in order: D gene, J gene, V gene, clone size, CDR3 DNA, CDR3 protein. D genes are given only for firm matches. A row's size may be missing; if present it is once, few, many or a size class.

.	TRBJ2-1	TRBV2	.	TGTGCCAGCAGTGAGTCCAGTCCCTACAATGAGCAGTTCTTC	CASSESSPYNEQFF
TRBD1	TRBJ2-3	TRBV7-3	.	TGTGCCAGCAGCCCAGGTGGGGACAGGGGACGATATACGCAGTATTTT	CASSPGGDRGRYTQYF
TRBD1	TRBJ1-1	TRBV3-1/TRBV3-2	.	TGTGCCAGCAGCCCGACCCCCGGACAGGGCCCCACTGAAGCTTTCTTT	CASSPTPGQGPTEAFF
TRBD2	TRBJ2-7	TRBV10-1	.	TGCGCCAGCAGTGACTCGGCTAGCGGGAGTTCTGAGCAGTACTTC	CASSDSASGSSEQYF
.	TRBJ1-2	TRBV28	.	TGTGCCAGCAGCCTCTTAACTAACTATGGCTACACCTTC	CASSLLTNYGYTF
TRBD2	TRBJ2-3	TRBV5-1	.	TGCGCCAGCAGCTTCGGGGGGAGCACAGATACGCAGTATTTT	CASSFGGSTDTQYF
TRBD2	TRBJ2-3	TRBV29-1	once	TGCAGCGTACTTCTTGCTAAGCGGGGATCAGATACGCAGTATTTT	CSVLLAKRGSDTQYF
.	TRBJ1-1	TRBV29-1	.	TGCAGCGTCGGACAGCTCATGAACACTGAAGCTTTCTTT	CSVGQLMNTEAFF
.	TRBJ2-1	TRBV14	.	TGTGCCAGCAGCCAAGTGGCCACCGTAAGTGAGCAGTTCTTC	CASSQVATVSEQFF
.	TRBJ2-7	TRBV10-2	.	TGCGCCAGCCTGCAAGGGGGGGGCGAGCAGTACTTC	CASLQGGGEQYF
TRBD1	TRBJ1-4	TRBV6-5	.	TGTGCCAGCAGGGCGGACAGGGGAACTAATGAAAAACTGTTTTTT	CASRADRGTNEKLFF
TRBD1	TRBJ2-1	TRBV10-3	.	TGTGCCATCGACGGGACAGGGGTTAATGAGCAGTTCTTC	CAIDGTGVNEQFF
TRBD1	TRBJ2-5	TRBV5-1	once	TGCGCCAGCAGCTTGGGGGGACAGCAACAAGAGACCCAGTACTTC	CASSLGGQQQETQYF
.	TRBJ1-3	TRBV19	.	TGTGCCAGTAGCCGTAGGGAGGCTGGAAACACCATATATTTT	CASSRREAGNTIYF
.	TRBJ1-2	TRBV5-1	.	TGCGCCAGCAGCCCCTCGGGGGGAGGGGAAGCCTATGGCTACACCTTC	CASSPSGGGEAYGYTF
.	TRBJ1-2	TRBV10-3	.	TGTGCCATCAGTGAGTCTTCTGTGTACTATGGCTACACCTTC	CAISESSVYYGYTF
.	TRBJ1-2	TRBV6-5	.	TGTGCCAGCAGTAGGGGCACTCTGGATGGCTACACCTTC	CASSRGTLDGYTF
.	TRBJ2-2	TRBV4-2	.	TGTGCCAGCAGCCAGTTGGCGGCTAACACCGGGGAGCTGTTTTTT	CASSQLAANTGELFF
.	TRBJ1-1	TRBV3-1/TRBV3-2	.	TGTGCCAGCAGCCAAGTGGAGGATCCCGAAGCTTTCTTT	CASSQVEDPEAFF
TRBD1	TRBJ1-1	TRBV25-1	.	TGTGCCAGCAGTGAGGACAGGGGCGGCAACACTGAAGCTTTCTTT	CASSEDRGGNTEAFF
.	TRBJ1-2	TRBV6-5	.	TGTGCCAGCAGTTCACGACAGCACCCCTATGGCTACACCTTC	CASSSRQHPYGYTF
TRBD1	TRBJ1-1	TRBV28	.	TGTGCCAGCCAGGGACAGCTGAACACTGAAGCTTTCTTT	CASQGQLNTEAFF
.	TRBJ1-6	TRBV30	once	TGTGCCTGGATAGGGAGGACGTCCTATAATTCACCCCTCCACTTT	CAWIGRTSYNSPLHF
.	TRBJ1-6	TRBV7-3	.	TGTGCCAGCAGCTTAGGCTCCGGGATAAGCGGTTCACCCCTCCACTTT	CASSLGSGISGSPLHF
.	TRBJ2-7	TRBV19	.	TGTGCCAGTAGTATAGATGCCAGGGGCGGCGGTCCCTACGAGCAGTACTTC	CASSIDARGGGPYEQYF